The 8 T cell receptor beta chains given below trace back to one sample, sequenced in a study of blood T cells in healthy people across ages. A second 7 to 11 cycle PCR used barcoded and J-beta primers. TCRdb re-analysed the 5' RACE reads in MiXCR, keeping a single row per CDR3 protein. The table lists around 670,000 distinct CDR3 sequences, 25% to 30% of them singletons, with about 15% in the top ten. The specimen was blood. These receptor sequences come from a woman at least 80 years old in good health.

This clonotype has only a few counts. An end of the junction does not agree with germline; a read error may underlie this. This chain links TRBV5-1 with TRBJ1-6; 9 nucleotides match TRBD1. The CDR3 has 15 amino acids. Per germline, CDR1 SGHRS and CDR2 YFSETQ. In DNA, the CDR3 is TGCGCCAGCAGCCATACAGGGGGCTCAGGTTCACCCCCCCACTTT. Translated: CASSHTGGSGSPPHF.

Remarks on this clonotype: A read error may be the cause here, since a much bigger clone is one base away. The chain is built from TRBV7-2 and TRBJ2-5; tentative D call: TRBD2 (5 bases). The CDR3 is 14 residues long. Per the germline V gene, CDR1 is SGHTA and CDR2 is FQGNSA. The CDR3, as DNA: TGTGCCGGCAGCTTATCCGCCATAGCGGAGACCCAGTACTTC. Translated: CAGSLSAIAETQYF.

This chain links TRBV19 with TRBJ2-3, with D unclear. This CDR3 contains 19 residues. CDR1 is LNHDA and CDR2 is SQIVND in the germline V gene (reference sequence). Trimming took off 1 base at V and 0 bases at J, with 20 bases between the two ends. The CDR3 coding sequence is TGTGCCAGTAGTATAGGTGGTCTACGAGCAGTACCTAGCACAGATACGCAGTATTTT. Residues: CASSIGGLRAVPSTDTQYF.

This chain joins TRBV11-2 and TRBJ2-7; no firm D call. The V and J ends lost 5 bases and 8 bases respectively, with 16 bases between them. The CDR3 runs to 13 residues. Germline V gene sequence: CDR1 SGHAT, CDR2 FQNNGV. The CDR3 loop reads CASSRPGPTQQYF. The CDR3 nucleotides read TGTGCCAGCAGCCGACCCGGGCCCACCCAGCAGTACTTC.

This clonotype was recorded at least ten times. The chain employs TRBV5-1 and TRBJ1-2, with unresolved D. The CDR3 runs to 13 residues. Germline V gene data show CDR1 as SGHRS and CDR2 as YFSETQ. Trimming shortened V by 4 bases and J by 6 bases, and 13 bases separated the two germline ends. DNA for the CDR3: TGCGCCAGCAGCCCGGACCAAAGTAATGGCTACACCTTC. It specifies CASSPDQSNGYTF.

This clonotype was observed at least ten times. The chain is built from TRBV9 and TRBJ2-5; D gene ambiguous. CDR3 size: 12 residues. Germline V gene sequence: CDR1 SGDLS, CDR2 YYNGEE. The germline V and J ends were trimmed by 0 bases and 0 bases, with 0 bases remaining between them. CDR3 nucleotide sequence: TGTGCCAGCAGCGTAGACCAAGAGACCCAGTACTTC. This sequence encodes CASSVDQETQYF.

About this clonotype: A much larger clonotype is one base distant, so this may be a read error. The V and J genes are TRBV28 and TRBJ2-6; 11 nucleotides align to TRBD1. The junction had 11 bases not matched to a gene; V was cut back by 6 bases and J by 16 bases. The CDR3 spans 14 residues. The germline V gene has CDR1 MDHEN and CDR2 SYDVKM. Here the CDR3 DNA reads TGTGCCAGCAGCTGGACAGGGGGCAGTAGGTCTCTGACTTTC. This sequence encodes CASSWTGGSRSLTF.

This clonotype has ten or more counts. This chain connects TRBV18 to TRBJ2-1, with 8 nucleotides matching TRBD2. The J segment lost 0 bases and the V segment lost 8 bases, leaving 9 bases of the junction unmatched. The germline V gene has CDR1 KGHSH and CDR2 LQKENI. This CDR3 has 16 residues. The CDR3 region has the DNA TGTGCCAGCCACGGCGGTGGACTAGCCTCCTACAATGAGCAGTTCTTC. Amino acids: CASHGGGLASYNEQFF.